These 29 T cell receptor beta chains were sequenced from one sample in a study of T cells after yellow fever vaccination. Via MiXCR, TCRdb re-called the 5' RACE reads, giving one row per CDR3 protein. This sample has about 150,000 distinct CDR3 sequences, with about 6.2% found just once. The sequencing used CD4+ T cells sorted from PBMCs, collected 10 days after the yellow fever booster vaccination. The source is a man under 40 who received the YFV17D yellow fever vaccine.

This clonotype was seen ten or more times. This chain uses TRBV28 with TRBJ2-3, with D perhaps TRBD2 (6 bases). The CDR3 is 14 amino acids. Germline assignment: CDR1 MDHEN and CDR2 SYDVKM. Trimming took 10 bases from V and 7 from J, leaving 21 bases between them. CDR3: CATDGGLLGNTQYF. DNA for the CDR3: TGTGCCACCGATGGAGGGCTACTCGGAAATACGCAGTATTTT.

On this clonotype itself: A much more abundant neighbour one base away suggests this may be a read error. The chain links TRBV5-3 to TRBJ2-5, with 7 nucleotides matching TRBD1. TRBV5-3 is designated an ORF whose function remains uncertain. V dropped 8 bases and J dropped 5; count of bases not matched to a gene: 6. CDR3 length: 12 amino acids. CDR3 nucleotides: TGTGCCAGGAGACAGGGTTGGGAGACCCAGTACTTC. Translated: CARRQGWETQYF.

Ten or more counts support this clonotype. The gene calls are TRBV12-3 or TRBV12-4 and TRBJ2-5, with D maybe TRBD1 (5 bases). CDR3 length: 15 residues. Trimming cost V 6 bases and J 3 bases, with 17 bases left between them. CDR3 residues: CASSPNGQEKETQYF. The CDR3 coding sequence is TGTGCCAGCAGCCCAAACGGACAAGAAAAAGAGACCCAGTACTTC.

The rearrangement links TRBV7-2 to TRBJ2-5; the D is unclear. V was trimmed by 6 bases and J by 2 bases, leaving 10 bases between them. CDR1 SGHTA and CDR2 FQGNSA come from the germline V gene. The CDR3 length is 13 residues. CDR3 sequence reads: CASSRRDQETQYF. The CDR3 DNA reads as TGTGCCAGCAGTCGGAGAGATCAAGAGACCCAGTACTTC.

This clonotype was seen at least ten times. The chain links TRBV9 to TRBJ2-5, with D perhaps TRBD2 (6 bases). This CDR3 is 14 amino acids long. V lost 6 bases, J lost 4 bases, and 16 bases lay in between. The V gene's germline CDR1 is SGDLS and CDR2 YYNGEE. The CDR3 sequence: CASKAGLGRETQYF. DNA for the CDR3: TGTGCCAGCAAGGCGGGGCTGGGGCGAGAGACCCAGTACTTC.

This clonotype was counted ten times or more. The rearrangement links TRBV10-3 to TRBJ2-1, with 8 bases identical to TRBD2. Germline V lookup: CDR1 ENHRY, CDR2 SYGVKD. V lost 2 bases to trimming and J lost 0 bases; unmatched junction nucleotides: 9. This CDR3 is built from 18 residues. The CDR3 nucleotides read TGTGCCATCAGTGAGAGAGCGGGAGCCCTAAGCTCCTACAATGAGCAGTTCTTC. Amino acids: CAISERAGALSSYNEQFF.

The chain uses TRBV20-1 and TRBJ2-3; D is uncertain. The CDR3 is 11 residues long. The V gene lost 6 bases and the J gene lost 0 bases, with 4 bases spanning the gap. Germline V gene data show CDR1 as DFQATT and CDR2 as SNEGSKA (reference sequence). The CDR3 DNA reads as TGCAGTGCGGAAAGCACAGATACGCAGTATTTT. Amino acid sequence: CSAESTDTQYF.

Many counts were recorded for this clonotype. The genes are TRBV14 and TRBJ2-5; D possibly matches TRBD1 or TRBD2 (5 bases each). CDR3 length: 14 residues. Trimming removed 2 bases at V and 4 bases at J, with 11 bases between. CDR1 SGHDN and CDR2 FVKESK come from the germline V gene. The CDR3 DNA follows: TGTGCCAGCAGCCAACCGGGGCTCGCAGAGACCCAGTACTTC. It translates to CASSQPGLAETQYF.

In its sample, this clonotype was seen many times. The V gene is TRBV12-3 or TRBV12-4, the J gene TRBJ2-7, with unresolved D. Trimming cost V 5 bases and J 6 bases, with 11 bases left between them. The CDR3 extends over 12 amino acids. CDR3 residues: CASSRLSGEQYF. The CDR3 nucleotides are TGTGCCAGCAGTAGGCTTTCCGGCGAGCAGTACTTC.

The V and J genes are TRBV7-8 and TRBJ2-2; TRBD2 might be the D (6 bases). CDR1 and CDR2 (germline): SGHVS, FQNEAQ. V was shortened by 5 bases and J by 6 bases, with 13 bases between the two germline ends. The CDR3 has 14 amino acids. The CDR3 region is CASSARELAGELFF. CDR3 bases: TGTGCCAGCAGCGCACGGGAGTTGGCCGGGGAGCTGTTTTTT.

This clonotype was picked up many times. The chain carries TRBV18 and TRBJ2-7, with 7 nucleotides matching TRBD1. This CDR3 is built from 17 residues. Germline CDR1 is KGHSH and CDR2 is LQKENI. J lost 2 bases, V lost 2 bases, and 12 bases had no gene match. The CDR3 loop is CASSPRSGQPQAYEQYF. CDR3 sequence (DNA): TGTGCCAGCTCACCAAGATCGGGACAGCCCCAAGCCTACGAGCAGTACTTC.

In its sample, this clonotype was seen many times. The V call is TRBV25-1, the J call TRBJ2-1; 8 bases are shared with TRBD2. V gave up 1 base and J gave up 1 base; unmatched junction bases: 3. The CDR3 contains 16 residues. The germline V gene encodes CDR1 MGHDK and CDR2 SYGVNS. The CDR3 nucleotides read TGTGCCAGCAGTGAATGGAGCGGGAGTTCCTACAATGAGCAGTTCTTC. This gives the protein CASSEWSGSSYNEQFF. The variable domain in full, with the rest retrieved from reference TRBV25-1 and TRBJ2-1, is EADIYQTPRYLVIGTGKKITLECSQTMGHDKMYWYQQDPGMELHLIHYSYGVNSTEKGDLSSESTVSRIRTEHFPLTLESARPSHTSQYLCASSEWSGSSYNEQFFGPGTRLTVL.

At least ten counts were recorded for this clonotype. J is TRBJ2-7 and V is TRBV28; D not resolved. Germline CDR1 and CDR2: MDHEN and SYDVKM. V was cut by 6 bases and J by 0 bases, with 9 bases left in between. This CDR3 is built from 13 residues. In DNA form, the CDR3 reads TGTGCCAGCAGAAAATCGAGCTCCTACGAGCAGTACTTC. This encodes CASRKSSSYEQYF.

This clonotype was seen many times. This chain links TRBV19 with TRBJ2-1, with 7 bases that match TRBD1. Per germline, CDR1 LNHDA and CDR2 SQIVND (reference sequence). V dropped 5 bases and J dropped 4; count of bases not matched to a gene: 5. The CDR3 extends over 14 amino acids. The CDR3 protein is CASSPQTGYNEQFF. The CDR3 coding sequence is TGTGCCAGTAGTCCGCAGACAGGGTACAATGAGCAGTTCTTC.

This clonotype was detected many times. The rearrangement uses TRBV11-3 and TRBJ2-1, with D maybe TRBD2 (5 bases). The CDR3 extends over 14 amino acids. Germline-derived CDR1 and CDR2 are SGHNT and YENEEA. Trimming removed 2 bases at V and 6 bases at J, with 11 bases between. This chain's CDR3 is CASSLPGSANEQFF. The CDR3 DNA sequence: TGTGCCAGCAGCTTACCTGGTAGCGCCAATGAGCAGTTCTTC.

This clonotype was observed many times. The rearrangement uses TRBV4-1 and TRBJ1-1, with a possible D match to TRBD1 (5 bases). CDR1 and CDR2 from the germline V gene are MGHRA and YSYEKL. This CDR3 is 16 amino acids long. Trimming removed 1 base at V and 0 bases at J, with 12 bases between. This chain's CDR3 is CASSQGGKQMNTEAFF. In nucleotides, the CDR3 is TGCGCCAGCAGCCAAGGGGGGAAACAGATGAACACTGAAGCTTTCTTT.

This clonotype was counted many times. The gene calls are TRBV4-2 and TRBJ2-7; 12 bases fit TRBD1. The J segment lost 4 bases and the V segment lost 4 bases, leaving 8 bases of the junction unmatched. The CDR3 loop spans 16 amino acids. Germline V gene sequence: CDR1 LGHNA, CDR2 YNFKEQ. In DNA form, the CDR3 reads TGTGCCAGCAGCCGGACCGGGACAGGGGGCTATTACGAGCAGTACTTC. This sequence encodes CASSRTGTGGYYEQYF.

This clonotype occurred many times. V and J are TRBV5-1 and TRBJ2-1; 7 bases align to TRBD2. The J segment lost 7 bases and the V segment lost 0 bases, leaving 7 bases of the junction unmatched. Looked up from germline, CDR1 is SGHRS and CDR2 is YFSETQ. There are 15 residues in the CDR3. In DNA, the CDR3 is TGCGCCAGCAGCTTGGAGCCAGCGGGATTAAATGAGCAGTTCTTC. Protein sequence: CASSLEPAGLNEQFF.

The chain employs TRBV5-4 and TRBJ2-3; 9 nucleotides agree with TRBD2. V dropped 4 bases and J dropped 4; count of bases not matched to a gene: 7. The CDR3 has 15 residues. Germline V gives CDR1 SGHNT, CDR2 YYREEE (reference sequence). The CDR3 nucleotides read TGTGCCAGCAGCGGTAGCGGGAGCTGGTCAGATACGCAGTATTTT. It yields the protein CASSGSGSWSDTQYF.

The sample holds many counts of this clonotype. The V gene is TRBV12-3 or TRBV12-4, the J gene TRBJ2-5; D tentatively fits TRBD1 or TRBD2 (5 bases each). Trimming removed 6 bases at V and 5 bases at J, with 19 bases between. CDR3 size: 15 residues. The chain's CDR3 is CASRGLAFLGETQYF. The CDR3 DNA reads TGTGCCAGCAGGGGGCTAGCTTTTTTGGGGGAGACCCAGTACTTC.

This clonotype was observed at least ten times. The rearrangement links TRBV5-1 to TRBJ2-3, with 7 positions matching TRBD1. CDR1 and CDR2 from the germline V gene are SGHRS and YFSETQ. V lost 4 bases to trimming and J lost 0 bases; unmatched junction nucleotides: 8. The CDR3 runs to 16 residues. For the CDR3, the DNA is TGCGCCAGCAGCAACCCGTACAGGGGAAGCACAGATACGCAGTATTTT. Protein sequence: CASSNPYRGSTDTQYF.

This clonotype was detected many times. CDR3 coding DNA: TGTGCCAGCAGCCAACTCAAGCGGGGATCCTACGAGCAGTACTTC. Amino acids: CASSQLKRGSYEQYF. The chain has TRBV7-2 and TRBJ2-7; 7 nucleotides agree with TRBD2. The CDR3 totals 15 residues. After removal of 5 bases from V and 1 base from J, the junction contained 8 bases not matched to a gene. CDR1 is SGHTA and CDR2 is FQGNSA in the germline V gene.

This clonotype has at least ten counts. The J gene is TRBJ2-1, the V gene TRBV20-1; D is ambiguous. The length of the CDR3 is 12 residues. The V gene's germline CDR1 is DFQATT and CDR2 SNEGSKA (reference sequence). Deletions cut 6 bases from V and 6 bases from J, with 12 bases between. CDR3 nucleotide sequence: TGCAGTGCGGCGGAAAGAGGCAATGAGCAGTTCTTC. Protein sequence: CSAAERGNEQFF.

This clonotype was seen repeatedly, ten times or more. The V and J genes are TRBV25-1 and TRBJ2-3; D is undetermined. This CDR3 spans 11 amino acids. The V gene lost 5 bases and the J gene lost 3 bases, with 3 bases spanning the gap. CDR1 and CDR2 from the germline V gene are MGHDK and SYGVNS. Here the CDR3 DNA reads TGTGCCAGCAGTAAGACAGATACGCAGTATTTT. Amino acids: CASSKTDTQYF.

Regarding this clonotype: A much larger clone lies a single base off, so this may be a read error. The chain uses TRBV20-1 and TRBJ2-3; D gene unclear. The CDR3 sequence is 15 residues long. Trimming left V 0 bases short and J 5 bases short, with 15 bases between. CDR1 and CDR2 (germline): DFQATT, SNEGSKA (reference sequence). The CDR3 is CSARDTRAVEDTQYF. The CDR3 nucleotides read TGCAGTGCTAGAGATACCCGGGCAGTAGAAGATACGCAGTATTTT.

This clonotype was recorded many times. This chain links TRBV27 with TRBJ2-7; 9 bases align to TRBD2. The CDR3 length is 16 residues. CDR1 is MNHEY and CDR2 is SMNVEV in the germline V gene (reference sequence). With 5 bases clipped from V and 2 bases from J, the junction kept 10 bases outside the gene matches. The CDR3 bases are TGTGCCAGCAGTCCCGCCCCTAGCGGGACTCCCTACGAGCAGTACTTC. Translated, it gives CASSPAPSGTPYEQYF.

Turning to this clonotype: One junction end does not reproduce the germline sequence, and a read error may be involved. The V call is TRBV5-4, the J call TRBJ2-3, with unresolved D. Germline V gives CDR1 SGHNT, CDR2 YYREEE (reference sequence). The CDR3 is 13 amino acids. The CDR3 DNA sequence: TGTACCAGCAGCAATAGTGGGGCAGATACGCAGTATTTT. It codes for CTSSNSGADTQYF.

This clonotype was recorded at least ten times. The gene calls are TRBV19 and TRBJ2-1, with 9 bases lining up with TRBD2. The CDR3 has 17 amino acids. Germline CDR1 and CDR2: LNHDA and SQIVND (reference sequence). V lost 4 bases and J lost 2; bases outside the gene matches: 9. CDR3 nucleotides: TGTGCCAGTAGTACCCGCCGACTAGCGGATACCTACAATGAGCAGTTCTTC. Translating it yields CASSTRRLADTYNEQFF. The complete variable domain, with remaining parts taken from reference TRBV19 and TRBJ2-1, reads DGGITQSPKYLFRKEGQNVTLSCEQNLNHDAMYWYRQDPGQGLRLIYYSQIVNDFQKGDIAEGYSVSREKKESFPLTVTSAQKNPTAFYLCASSTRRLADTYNEQFFGPGTRLTVL.

The sample holds many counts of this clonotype. The chain's CDR3 is CASSVGQGVPGELFF. CDR3 DNA sequence: TGTGCCAGTAGCGTCGGTCAGGGTGTTCCCGGGGAGCTGTTTTTT. The chain links TRBV19 to TRBJ2-2; possibly TRBD1 for D (5 bases). Germline CDR1 LNHDA, CDR2 SQIVND (reference sequence). CDR3 size: 15 residues. Trimming shortened V by 6 bases and J by 6 bases, and 17 bases separated the two germline ends.